The T cell receptor beta chain described here comes from a study of blood T cell repertoires in COVID-19. Study context: Donors in the United States, Italy and Spain gave samples during acute or convalescent COVID-19. Sources were T cells, B-cell-depleted T cells, or PBMCs; the material itself was cDNA or gDNA.

The junction had 7 bases not matched to a gene; V was cut back by 3 bases and J by 5 bases. The CDR3 is 16 residues long. CDR1 and CDR2 from the germline V gene are SGHTA and FQGNSA. Seattle patients were enrolled during active infection and followed longitudinally. Original handling: Researchers report that nucleated cell counts were estimated from reference gene primer amplification. The assay was immunoSEQ multiplex PCR, and TCRdb's table has in-frame clones only and misses some. V, J and clone size were drawn from that table, and D and trimming were deduced from the DNA. Counted here are over 50,000 clones, 55% to 75% occurring once; the ten biggest clones make up around 5.1%.

This receptor was obtained from a woman aged 70-85 years with COVID-19, enrolled during active disease. The sample comprised peripheral blood. The V and J genes are TRBV7-2 and TRBJ2-2; 9 bases match TRBD2. CDR3 in amino acids: CASSFASGIRTGELFF. CDR3 sequence (DNA): TGTGCCAGCAGCTTCGCTAGCGGGATTAGGACCGGGGAGCTGTTTTTT.